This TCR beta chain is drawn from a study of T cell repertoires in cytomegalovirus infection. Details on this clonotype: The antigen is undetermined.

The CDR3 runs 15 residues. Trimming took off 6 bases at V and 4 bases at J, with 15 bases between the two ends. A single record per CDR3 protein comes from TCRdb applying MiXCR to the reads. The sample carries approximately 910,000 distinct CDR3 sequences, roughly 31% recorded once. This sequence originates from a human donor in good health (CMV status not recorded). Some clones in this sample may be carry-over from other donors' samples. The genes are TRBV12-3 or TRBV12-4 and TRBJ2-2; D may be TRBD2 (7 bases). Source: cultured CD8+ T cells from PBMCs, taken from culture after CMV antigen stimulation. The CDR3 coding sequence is TGTGCCAGCAGCCCCCGCGGGGGCCCCACCGGGGAGCTGTTTTTT. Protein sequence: CASSPRGGPTGELFF.